The 20 T cell receptor beta chains reported below all come from one sample, sequenced in a study of blood T cell repertoires in COVID-19. Sequencing was performed with immunoSEQ multiplex PCR; in TCRdb, only in-frame clones are kept and a portion is missing. Of a few hundred thousand clones in the sample, around 83% were seen once. The source material was peripheral blood. The receptors originated from a man aged 18-30 years with active or convalescent COVID-19.

The rearrangement joins TRBV18 to TRBJ2-2; D is undetermined. V was clipped by 3 bases and J by 0 bases, with 11 bases between them. CDR1 is KGHSH and CDR2 is LQKENI in the germline V gene. The CDR3 sequence is 16 residues long. The CDR3 coding sequence is TGTGCCAGCTCACCGCGGCCCGTAACGAACACCGGGGAGCTGTTTTTT. It codes for CASSPRPVTNTGELFF.

The J gene is TRBJ1-5, the V gene TRBV29-1; D perhaps matches TRBD1 (6 bases). CDR1 and CDR2 (germline): SQVTM, ANQGSEA. The CDR3 spans 13 residues. Trimming stripped 5 bases from V and 4 bases from J, with 12 bases between. CDR3 sequence reads: CSVSKGENQPQHF. The CDR3 DNA follows: TGCAGCGTTTCTAAGGGGGAGAATCAGCCCCAGCATTTT.

This chain links TRBV6-5 with TRBJ2-2; D is perhaps TRBD1 (6 bases). This CDR3 is 14 amino acids long. V dropped 6 bases and J dropped 4 bases, with 12 bases sitting between them. Germline values: CDR1 MNHEY, CDR2 SVGAGI. CDR3 sequence reads: CASRNPRGTGELFF. Written as DNA, the CDR3 is TGTGCCAGCAGAAATCCCAGGGGCACCGGGGAGCTGTTTTTT.

The chain carries TRBV3-1 (or the pseudogene TRBV3-2) and TRBJ1-4, with no clear D. This CDR3 has 14 amino acids. V lost 4 bases, J lost 5 bases, and 11 bases lay in between. Per germline, CDR1 LGHDT and CDR2 YNNKEL (reference sequence). CDR3 bases: TGTGCCAGCAGCCGGGGATGGAGGAATGAAAAACTGTTTTTT. This codes for CASSRGWRNEKLFF.

This clone was detected once. The genes are TRBV7-2 and TRBJ2-5; D possibly corresponds to TRBD2 (5 bases). CDR1 SGHTA and CDR2 FQGNSA come from the germline V gene. The CDR3 consists of 16 residues. The V and J ends lost 2 bases and 1 base respectively, with 14 bases between them. CDR3 bases: TGTGCCAGCAGCTTACGGACTTTTCAATTCCAAGAGACCCAGTACTTC. Its translation is CASSLRTFQFQETQYF. Looking up the rest from reference TRBV7-2 and TRBJ2-5 gives the full variable domain: GAGVSQSPSNKVTEKGKDVELRCDPISGHTALYWYRQSLGQGLEFLIYFQGNSAPDKSGLPSDRFSAERTGGSVSTLTIQRTQQEDSAVYLCASSLRTFQFQETQYFGPGTRLLVL.

This clone was recorded only once. V gene TRBV6-5 combines with J gene TRBJ1-1; tentatively, D is TRBD1 (5 bases). Germline CDR1 MNHEY, CDR2 SVGAGI. Trimming shortened V by 9 bases and J by 11 bases, and 16 bases separated the two germline ends. The CDR3 contains 11 residues. CDR3 in DNA: TGTGCCAGGTCTCCCACAGGTGGGGCTTTCTTT. It translates to CARSPTGGAFF.

The V and J genes are TRBV2 and TRBJ1-2; TRBD1 is a possible D gene (5 bases). The CDR3 is 13 amino acids. CDR1 SNHLY and CDR2 FYNNEI come from the germline V gene. The V gene lost 6 bases and the J gene lost 0 bases, with 8 bases spanning the gap. CDR3 residues: CASSRQSNYGYTF. The CDR3 nucleotides read TGTGCCAGCAGCCGACAGTCTAACTATGGCTACACCTTC.

The rearrangement joins TRBV27 to TRBJ1-1, with a tentative D call TRBD1 (5 bases). The V end was cut by 5 bases, the J end by 2 bases, with 12 bases between. The CDR3 spans 14 residues. Germline assignment: CDR1 MNHEY and CDR2 SMNVEV (reference sequence). CDR3: CASSNGGDNTEAFF. DNA for the CDR3: TGTGCCAGCAGTAACGGGGGAGACAACACTGAAGCTTTCTTT.

The chain combines TRBV24-1 with TRBJ2-1; TRBD1 aligns across 9 bases. Germline V lookup: CDR1 KGHDR, CDR2 SFDVKD. V shed 2 bases, J shed 5 bases, and the junction held 6 bases outside the gene matches. CDR3 length equals 16 residues. The CDR3 DNA reads TGTGCCACCAGTGATTATGACAGGGGGGAGGACAATGAGCAGTTCTTC. This sequence encodes CATSDYDRGEDNEQFF.

The V and J genes are TRBV18 and TRBJ1-2, with a possible D match to TRBD1 (5 bases). V shed 2 bases and J shed 6 bases, with 16 bases lying between them. In germline, CDR1 is KGHSH, CDR2 LQKENI. The CDR3 runs 15 residues. CDR3 coding DNA: TGTGCCAGCTCACCAGGCATCGCCAGGGTCCATGGCTACACCTTC. This gives the protein CASSPGIARVHGYTF.

The rearrangement links TRBV10-1 to TRBJ2-5; D perhaps matches TRBD2 (7 bases). This CDR3 comprises 13 residues. V was trimmed by 4 bases and J by 4 bases, leaving 10 bases between them. The germline CDR1 and CDR2 sequences are WNHNN and SYGVQD (reference sequence). As DNA, the CDR3 is TGCGCCAGCAGTGCGGGGGGCGGAGAGACCCAGTACTTC. Protein product: CASSAGGGETQYF.

The gene calls are TRBV6-5 and TRBJ1-3; TRBD1 agrees at 8 bases. From germline, CDR1 is MNHEY and CDR2 SVGAGI. J gave up 3 bases and V 6 bases, and 7 bases lay outside the gene matches. The CDR3 spans 15 residues. CDR3 residues: CASRSDRGDGNTIYF. The CDR3 bases are TGTGCCAGCAGATCCGACAGGGGAGATGGAAACACCATATATTTT.

The chain uses TRBV25-1 and TRBJ1-2, with D unresolved. The CDR3 loop spans 10 amino acids. V was cut by 10 bases and J by 8 bases, with 11 bases left in between. Germline V gene data show CDR1 as MGHDK and CDR2 as SYGVNS. This CDR3 is CATIPEGYTF. DNA for the CDR3: TGTGCCACCATCCCCGAGGGCTACACCTTC.

This clone was seen only a few times. The chain is built from TRBV7-9 and TRBJ2-7, with unresolved D. The V end was cut by 10 bases, the J end by 3 bases, with 10 bases between. Germline CDR1 and CDR2: SEHNR and FQNEAQ (reference sequence). The CDR3 spans 11 residues. The CDR3 nucleotides read TGTGCCATCGTCGTCGGCTACGAGCAGTACTTC. The encoded protein is CAIVVGYEQYF.

The sample holds a few counts of this clone. This chain connects TRBV4-1 to TRBJ1-3, with D perhaps matching TRBD1 (5 bases). Germline CDR1 MGHRA, CDR2 YSYEKL. V was trimmed by 4 bases and J by 0 bases, leaving 13 bases between them. CDR3 length: 16 amino acids. The CDR3 DNA reads as TGCGCCAGCAGCCGCTTAATACAGGTCTCTGGAAACACCATATATTTT. Protein sequence: CASSRLIQVSGNTIYF.

This clone was counted a single time. V usage is TRBV7-2 and J usage is TRBJ2-1; 7 bases fit TRBD1. Per germline, CDR1 SGHTA and CDR2 FQGNSA. The CDR3 extends over 14 amino acids. The ends lost 3 bases at V and 5 bases at J; junction bases unmatched: 4. CDR3 sequence (DNA): TGTGCCAGCAGCTTCAGACAGGGCCACAATGAGCAGTTCTTC. Encoded protein: CASSFRQGHNEQFF.

The V call is TRBV29-1, the J call TRBJ1-2; a weak D match, TRBD1 (6 bases). V lost 6 bases, J lost 6 bases, and 14 bases lay in between. CDR3 length equals 12 residues. Germline CDR1 is SQVTM and CDR2 is ANQGSEA. CDR3 DNA sequence: TGCAGCGTCTCAACAGGGCTTGATGGCTACACCTTC. It codes for CSVSTGLDGYTF.

The CDR3 nucleotides are TGTGCCAGCAGCCGACAGGTCCCGTACGAGCAGTACTTC. This encodes CASSRQVPYEQYF. This rearrangement joins TRBV7-9 to TRBJ2-7, with D perhaps matching TRBD1 (6 bases). Trimming took 5 bases from V and 4 from J, leaving 12 bases between them. The CDR3 covers 13 residues. The V gene's germline CDR1 is SEHNR and CDR2 FQNEAQ (reference sequence).

This clone was observed a handful of times. This chain connects TRBV12-5 to TRBJ1-1; D is uncertain. In germline, CDR1 is LGHNT, CDR2 FRNRAP. The CDR3 loop spans 14 amino acids. The V and J ends lost 0 bases and 0 bases respectively, with 5 bases between them. CDR3 residues: CASGLVQMNTEAFF. Here the CDR3 DNA reads TGTGCTAGTGGTTTGGTACAAATGAACACTGAAGCTTTCTTT.

The chain joins TRBV3-1 (or the pseudogene TRBV3-2) to TRBJ2-7, with 7 bases aligning to TRBD2. Germline V CDR1 and CDR2: LGHDT, YNNKEL (reference sequence). Losses at the gene ends were 4 bases for V and 1 base for J; bases not matched to a gene: 7. The CDR3 has 15 amino acids. CDR3 nucleotide sequence: TGTGCCAGCAGCCCCGGGGGGTGGACATCCTACGAGCAGTACTTC. It yields the protein CASSPGGWTSYEQYF.